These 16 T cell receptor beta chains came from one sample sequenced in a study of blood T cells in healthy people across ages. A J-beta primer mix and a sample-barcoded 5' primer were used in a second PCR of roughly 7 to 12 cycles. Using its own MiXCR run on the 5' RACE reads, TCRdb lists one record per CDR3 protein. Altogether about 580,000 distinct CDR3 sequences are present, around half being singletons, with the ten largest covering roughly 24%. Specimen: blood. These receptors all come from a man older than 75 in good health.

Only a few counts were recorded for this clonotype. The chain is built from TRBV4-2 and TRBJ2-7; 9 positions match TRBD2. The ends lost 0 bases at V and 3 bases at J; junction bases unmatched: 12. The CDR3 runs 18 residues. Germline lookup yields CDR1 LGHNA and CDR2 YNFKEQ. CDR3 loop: CASSQEDGSGGFIYEQYF. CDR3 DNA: TGTGCCAGCAGCCAAGAGGATGGAAGCGGGGGGTTCATCTACGAGCAGTACTTC.

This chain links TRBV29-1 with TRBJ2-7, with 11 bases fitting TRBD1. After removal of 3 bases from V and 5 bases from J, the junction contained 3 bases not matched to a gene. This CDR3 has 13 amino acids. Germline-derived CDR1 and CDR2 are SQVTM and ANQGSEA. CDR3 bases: TGCAGCGTTGACTGGACAGGGGGCAACGAGCAGTACTTC. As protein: CSVDWTGGNEQYF.

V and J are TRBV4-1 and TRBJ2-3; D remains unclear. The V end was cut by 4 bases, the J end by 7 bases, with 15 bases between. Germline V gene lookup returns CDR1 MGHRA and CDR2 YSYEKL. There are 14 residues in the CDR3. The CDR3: CASSPPVRWNTQYF. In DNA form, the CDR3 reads TGCGCCAGCAGCCCCCCGGTTAGGTGGAATACGCAGTATTTT.

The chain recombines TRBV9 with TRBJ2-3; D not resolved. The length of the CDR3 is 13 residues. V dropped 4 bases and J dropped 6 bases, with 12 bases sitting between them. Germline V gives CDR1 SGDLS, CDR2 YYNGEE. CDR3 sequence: CASSPQSPDTQYF. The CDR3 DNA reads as TGTGCCAGCAGCCCACAGTCCCCCGATACGCAGTATTTT. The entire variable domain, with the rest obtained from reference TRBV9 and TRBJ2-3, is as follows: DSGVTQTPKHLITATGQRVTLRCSPRSGDLSVYWYQQSLDQGLQFLIQYYNGEERAKGNILERFSAQQFPDLHSELNLSSLELGDSALYFCASSPQSPDTQYFGPGTRLTVL.

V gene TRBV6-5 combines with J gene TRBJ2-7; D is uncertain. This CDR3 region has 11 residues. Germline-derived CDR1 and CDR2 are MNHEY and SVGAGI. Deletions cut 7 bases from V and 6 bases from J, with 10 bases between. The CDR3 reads CASTQGSEQYF. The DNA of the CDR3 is TGTGCCAGCACCCAAGGATCCGAGCAGTACTTC.

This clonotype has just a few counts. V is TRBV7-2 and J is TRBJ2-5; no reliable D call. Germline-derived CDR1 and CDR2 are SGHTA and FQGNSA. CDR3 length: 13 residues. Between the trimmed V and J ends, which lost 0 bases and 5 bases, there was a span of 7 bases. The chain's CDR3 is CASSLASRETQYF. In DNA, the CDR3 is TGTGCCAGCAGCTTAGCAAGCAGGGAGACCCAGTACTTC.

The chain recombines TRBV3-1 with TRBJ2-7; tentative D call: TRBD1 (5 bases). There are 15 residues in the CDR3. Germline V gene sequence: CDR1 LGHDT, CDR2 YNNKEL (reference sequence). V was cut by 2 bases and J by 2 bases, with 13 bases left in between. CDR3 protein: CASSQLQENAYEQYF. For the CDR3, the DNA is TGTGCCAGCAGCCAACTACAGGAGAACGCCTACGAGCAGTACTTC.

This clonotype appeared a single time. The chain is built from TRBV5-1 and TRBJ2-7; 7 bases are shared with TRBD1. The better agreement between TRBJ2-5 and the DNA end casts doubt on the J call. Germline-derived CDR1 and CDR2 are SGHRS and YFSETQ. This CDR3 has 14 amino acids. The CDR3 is CASSFDRVLGTQYF. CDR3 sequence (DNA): TGCGCCAGCAGCTTTGACAGGGTTCTGGGGACCCAGTACTTC.

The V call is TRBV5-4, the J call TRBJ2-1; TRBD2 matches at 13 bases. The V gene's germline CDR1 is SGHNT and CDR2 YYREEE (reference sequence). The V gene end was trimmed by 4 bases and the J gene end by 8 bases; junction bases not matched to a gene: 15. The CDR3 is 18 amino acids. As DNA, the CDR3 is TGTGCCAGCAGCCCCTCTGTAACTAGCGGGAGGGCCCTCGATGAGCAGTTCTTC. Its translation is CASSPSVTSGRALDEQFF.

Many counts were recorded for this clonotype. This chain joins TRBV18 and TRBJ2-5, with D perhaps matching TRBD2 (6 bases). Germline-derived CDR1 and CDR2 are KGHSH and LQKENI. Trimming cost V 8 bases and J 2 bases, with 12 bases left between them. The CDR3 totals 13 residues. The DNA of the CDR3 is TGTGCCAGCAGCCCGGGACTTCAAGAGACCCAGTACTTC. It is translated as CASSPGLQETQYF.

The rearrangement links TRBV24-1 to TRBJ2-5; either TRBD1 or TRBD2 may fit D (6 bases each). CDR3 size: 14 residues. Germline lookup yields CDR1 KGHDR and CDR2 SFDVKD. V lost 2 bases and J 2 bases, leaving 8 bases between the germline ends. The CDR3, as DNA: TGTGCCACCAGTGATTCGGGGGCTCAAGAGACCCAGTACTTC. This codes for CATSDSGAQETQYF.

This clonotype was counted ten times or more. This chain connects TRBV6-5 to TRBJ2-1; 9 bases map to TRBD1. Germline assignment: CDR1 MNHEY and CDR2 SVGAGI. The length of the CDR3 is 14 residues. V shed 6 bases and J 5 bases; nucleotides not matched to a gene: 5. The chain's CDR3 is CASRRDREHNEQFF. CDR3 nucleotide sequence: TGTGCCAGCAGGCGGGACAGGGAACACAATGAGCAGTTCTTC.

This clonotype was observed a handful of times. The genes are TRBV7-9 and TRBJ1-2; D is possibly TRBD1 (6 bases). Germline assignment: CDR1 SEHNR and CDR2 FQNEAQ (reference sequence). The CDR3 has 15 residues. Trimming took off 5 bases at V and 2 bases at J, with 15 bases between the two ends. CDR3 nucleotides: TGTGCCAGCAGCCAAAGCGGACAGAGGAACTATGGCTACACCTTC. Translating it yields CASSQSGQRNYGYTF. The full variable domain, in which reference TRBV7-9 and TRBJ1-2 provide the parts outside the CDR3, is DTGVSQNPRHKITKRGQNVTFRCDPISEHNRLYWYRQTLGQGPEFLTYFQNEAQLEKSRLLSDRFSAERPKGSFSTLEIQRTEQGDSAMYLCASSQSGQRNYGYTFGSGTRLTVV.

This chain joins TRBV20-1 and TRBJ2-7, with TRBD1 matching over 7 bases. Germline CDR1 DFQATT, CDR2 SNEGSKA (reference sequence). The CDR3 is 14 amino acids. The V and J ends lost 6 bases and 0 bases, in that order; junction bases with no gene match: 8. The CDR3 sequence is CSAREGTDSYEQYF. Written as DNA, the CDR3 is TGCAGTGCCCGCGAGGGGACAGACTCCTACGAGCAGTACTTC.

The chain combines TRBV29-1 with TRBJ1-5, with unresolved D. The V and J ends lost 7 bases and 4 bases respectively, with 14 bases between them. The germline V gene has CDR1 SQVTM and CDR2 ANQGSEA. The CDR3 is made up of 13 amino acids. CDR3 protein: CSGGAGENQPQHF. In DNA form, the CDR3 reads TGCAGCGGTGGCGCAGGTGAGAATCAGCCCCAGCATTTT.

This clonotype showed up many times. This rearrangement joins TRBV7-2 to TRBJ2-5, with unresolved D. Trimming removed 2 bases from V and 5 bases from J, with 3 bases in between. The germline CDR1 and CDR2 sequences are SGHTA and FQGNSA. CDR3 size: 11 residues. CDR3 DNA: TGTGCCAGCAGCTTAATGGAGACCCAGTACTTC. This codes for CASSLMETQYF. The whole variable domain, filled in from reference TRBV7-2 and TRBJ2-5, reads GAGVSQSPSNKVTEKGKDVELRCDPISGHTALYWYRQSLGQGLEFLIYFQGNSAPDKSGLPSDRFSAERTGGSVSTLTIQRTQQEDSAVYLCASSLMETQYFGPGTRLLVL.